This T cell receptor beta chain came from a study of tumor and adjacent non-tumor tissue in lung cancer. Study as a whole: Samples averaged roughly 4.2 million productive TCRbeta reads each. Overall study findings and caveats: Tumor repertoires had a smaller top 100 clone share than normal lung.

Germline assignment: CDR1 SGHNT and CDR2 YYREEE (reference sequence). Trimming removed 6 bases from V and 0 bases from J; junction bases left unmatched: 10. The CDR3 totals 17 residues. The template was RNA from unsorted bulk tissue. Newly diagnosed lung cancer patients had thoracic surgery in China, August–late 2014, without prior chemotherapy. Notes on this clonotype: Its target is not known.

TCRbeta libraries were built with three rounds of nested PCR, modified from ARM-PCR. From the multiplex PCR reads, TCRdb called clonotypes with MiXCR, one entry per CDR3 protein. The table records 120,000 or so distinct CDR3 sequences, 75% to 90% of them present only once. The source of this sequence is a man in his 70s with non-small cell lung cancer. The sequenced sample was lung tumor tissue. The chain has TRBV5-4 and TRBJ2-1, with 9 bases aligning to TRBD2. CDR3 residues: CASNYVLAGYSYNEQFF. In nucleotides, the CDR3 is TGTGCCAGCAACTACGTACTAGCGGGTTACTCCTACAATGAGCAGTTCTTC.